This is a list of T cell receptor beta chains from one sample in a study of neurological immune-mediated disorders. TCRdb re-called the 5' RACE reads through MiXCR, storing one row per CDR3 protein. The sample holds some 70,000 distinct CDR3 sequences, 3% to 3.5% seen once. The sequenced sample consisted of PBMCs. Source of these receptors: a middle-aged man with multiple sclerosis. CDR3s include the opening cysteine and the closing phenylalanine or tryptophan. D genes are given only for firm matches. Expanded clones are given a class, and other clones once, few, many or no size at all.

cdr3_aa cdr3_nt d_call v_call clone_size cdr3_length j_call
CASRPDPNTEETQYF TGCGCCAGCAGACCCGACCCCAACACGGAGGAGACCCAGTACTTC . TRBV5-1 many 15 TRBJ2-5
CASTLNGWEQFF TGTGCCAGCACCCTGAATGGATGGGAGCAGTTCTTC . TRBV2 many 12 TRBJ2-1
CSVESGNELFF TGCAGCGTTGAATCGGGGAACGAACTGTTTTTT . TRBV29-1 many 11 TRBJ1-4
CASSPPPGQEQYF TGTGCCAGTAGCCCCCCCCCGGGACAAGAGCAGTACTTC . TRBV19 many 13 TRBJ2-7
CASSLLGQISGNTIYF TGTGCCAGCAGCTTGCTGGGACAGATCTCTGGAAACACCATATATTTT TRBD1 TRBV5-6 many 16 TRBJ1-3
CASSPQGRDTEAFF TGTGCCAGCTCACCACAGGGGCGGGACACTGAAGCTTTCTTT . TRBV18 many 14 TRBJ1-1
CASSFGSTEQFF TGTGCCAGCAGTTTTGGTTCAACTGAGCAGTTCTTC . TRBV28 many 12 TRBJ2-1
CTSSYKGGGKPQHF TGTACCAGCAGTTACAAGGGGGGGGGAAAGCCCCAGCATTTT . TRBV6-6 . 14 TRBJ1-5
CASSLGPGETQYF TGTGCCAGCAGCTTGGGGCCTGGAGAGACCCAGTACTTC . TRBV5-6 many 13 TRBJ2-5
CASSYSGTATFMNTEAFF TGTGCCAGCAGCTATTCCGGGACAGCCACTTTTATGAACACTGAAGCTTTCTTT TRBD1 TRBV5-6 many 18 TRBJ1-1
CASSLEGLTSHEQYF TGCGCCAGCAGCTTGGAGGGACTAACGTCCCACGAGCAGTACTTC TRBD2 TRBV5-1 many 15 TRBJ2-7
CSARVGGGNTGELFF TGCAGTGCTAGAGTAGGGGGGGGGAACACCGGGGAGCTGTTTTTT . TRBV20-1 many 15 TRBJ2-2
CSAFFRVTDIQYF TGCAGTGCTTTCTTCAGGGTTACAGACATTCAGTACTTC . TRBV20-1 many 13 TRBJ2-4
CASSQEDRPTHYGYTF TGCGCCAGCAGCCAAGAGGACAGGCCTACTCACTATGGCTACACCTTC TRBD1 TRBV4-1 many 16 TRBJ1-2
CASSVNRDHGYGYTF TGCGCCAGCAGCGTAAACAGGGACCACGGCTATGGCTACACCTTC . TRBV5-1 many 15 TRBJ1-2
CASSFDPLINYGYTF TGTGCCAGCAGCTTCGACCCACTGATTAACTATGGCTACACCTTC . TRBV5-5 many 15 TRBJ1-2
CSARTSGGIYPYSYNEQFF TGCAGTGCTCGGACTAGCGGGGGCATATACCCTTACTCCTACAATGAGCAGTTCTTC TRBD2 TRBV20-1 many 19 TRBJ2-1
CASSSTRRARGGQQFF TGCGCCAGCAGCTCGACCCGTAGGGCTCGAGGTGGGCAGCAGTTCTTC . TRBV5-1 many 16 TRBJ2-1
CASSGQGPDTQYF TGCGCCAGCAGCGGGCAGGGTCCAGATACGCAGTATTTT . TRBV5-1 many 13 TRBJ2-3
CASTPFGGAREQYF TGTGCCAGCACCCCATTCGGGGGGGCACGCGAGCAGTACTTC TRBD2 TRBV12-3/TRBV12-4 many 14 TRBJ2-7
CASGFGGAREKLFF TGTGCCAGTGGCTTCGGGGGGGCTAGAGAAAAACTGTTTTTT . TRBV12-3/TRBV12-4 many 14 TRBJ1-4
CASSSPGGRAEAFF TGTGCCAGCAGTTCCCCCGGCGGCCGGGCTGAAGCTTTCTTT . TRBV2 many 14 TRBJ1-1
CASSLPGGGETQYF TGTGCCAGCAGCTTGCCCGGGGGTGGGGAGACCCAGTACTTC . TRBV5-5 many 14 TRBJ2-5
CASSFRDTGELFF TGCGCCAGCAGCTTCAGGGACACCGGGGAGCTGTTTTTT . TRBV5-1 many 13 TRBJ2-2
CSARGTLAGGWQFF TGCAGTGCTAGAGGAACGCTAGCGGGAGGGTGGCAGTTCTTC TRBD2 TRBV20-1 many 14 TRBJ2-1
CASRDSHGNQPQHF TGTGCCAGCAGGGACAGCCACGGCAATCAGCCCCAGCATTTT . TRBV2 few 14 TRBJ1-5
CSATGGPDNEQFF TGCAGCGCCACGGGAGGGCCTGACAATGAGCAGTTCTTC TRBD2 TRBV20-1 many 13 TRBJ2-1
CASSVITGFHEQYF TGTGCCAGCAGCGTAATTACAGGGTTCCACGAGCAGTACTTC . TRBV7-2 many 14 TRBJ2-7
CASSVGGRAGDEQFF TGTGCCAGCAGCGTAGGCGGGAGGGCCGGGGATGAGCAGTTCTTC TRBD2 TRBV9 many 15 TRBJ2-1
CASIGQGRDNEQFF TGTGCCAGCATTGGACAGGGCAGGGACAATGAGCAGTTCTTC TRBD1 TRBV6-5 many 14 TRBJ2-1
CAIPGDSFAGANVLTF TGTGCCATCCCGGGGGATTCCTTTGCTGGGGCCAACGTCCTGACTTTC . TRBV10-3 many 16 TRBJ2-6
CASSVEGRMNNEAFF TGTGCCAGCAGCGTAGAGGGACGAATGAACAATGAAGCTTTCTTT . TRBV9 . 15 TRBJ1-1
CSARVLMNGGLRGYNEQFF TGCAGTGCTAGGGTACTGATGAACGGGGGGCTCAGGGGCTACAATGAGCAGTTCTTC . TRBV20-1 many 19 TRBJ2-1
CASSTNRGHEQYF TGTGCCAGCAGCACTAACAGGGGCCACGAGCAGTACTTC TRBD1 TRBV11-1 . 13 TRBJ2-7
CSASQTSGANTGELFF TGCAGTGCTAGTCAGACTAGCGGGGCGAACACCGGGGAGCTGTTTTTT TRBD2 TRBV20-1 many 16 TRBJ2-2
CASSLGPAGSSYNEQFF TGCGCCAGCAGCTTGGGACCAGCGGGTAGCTCCTACAATGAGCAGTTCTTC . TRBV5-1 many 17 TRBJ2-1
CASSLGGGKYYGYTF TGTGCCAGCAGCTTGGGAGGGGGCAAGTACTATGGCTACACCTTC TRBD1 TRBV5-5 many 15 TRBJ1-2
CSAGGGTGLNEQYF TGCAGTGCTGGGGGCGGGACAGGGCTGAACGAGCAGTACTTC TRBD1 TRBV20-1 many 14 TRBJ2-7
CSAASPGTGGEKLFF TGCAGTGCTGCGTCCCCCGGGACAGGGGGTGAAAAACTGTTTTTT TRBD1 TRBV20-1 many 15 TRBJ1-4
CDARRKAEAFF TGTGACGCGCGCCGGAAGGCTGAAGCTTTCTTT . TRBV10-3 . 11 TRBJ1-1
CASSSPGQGAENIQYF TGTGCCAGCAGCTCGCCGGGACAGGGGGCGGAAAACATTCAGTACTTC TRBD1 TRBV3-1 many 16 TRBJ2-4
CSARRGAVSTEAFF TGCAGTGCCCGCCGGGGGGCCGTGAGCACTGAAGCTTTCTTT . TRBV20-1 many 14 TRBJ1-1
CASSLARNQPQHF TGTGCCAGCAGCTTAGCGCGGAATCAGCCCCAGCATTTT . TRBV7-2 many 13 TRBJ1-5
CASSDTSGGAETQYF TGCGCCAGCTCCGATACTAGCGGGGGGGCGGAGACCCAGTACTTC TRBD2 TRBV5-1 many 15 TRBJ2-5
CASRQGAGTGELFF TGTGCCAGCAGACAGGGAGCGGGCACCGGGGAGCTGTTTTTT . TRBV12-3/TRBV12-4 many 14 TRBJ2-2
CSAREGTSGQDGELFF TGCAGTGCTAGAGAGGGGACTAGCGGGCAGGACGGGGAGCTGTTTTTT TRBD2 TRBV20-1 many 16 TRBJ2-2
CASSPWTGGDVPQHF TGTGCCAGCAGCCCGTGGACAGGGGGCGACGTGCCCCAGCATTTT TRBD1 TRBV5-6 many 15 TRBJ1-5
CASTAREVYEQYF TGTGCCAGCACCGCACGGGAGGTTTACGAGCAGTACTTC TRBD2 TRBV2 many 13 TRBJ2-7
CAISGPGLRQETQYF TGTGCCATCAGTGGACCGGGACTGAGACAAGAGACCCAGTACTTC . TRBV10-3 many 15 TRBJ2-5
CATSSTGANQPQHF TGTGCCACCAGCAGCACAGGGGCGAATCAGCCCCAGCATTTT TRBD1 TRBV15 many 14 TRBJ1-5
CASSLSTGNSPLHF TGTGCCAGCAGTTTAAGCACAGGGAATTCACCCCTCCACTTT . TRBV12-3/TRBV12-4 many 14 TRBJ1-6
CASRLGRDRGRPDEQFF TGTGCCAGCAGACTAGGCCGGGACAGGGGCCGCCCCGATGAGCAGTTCTTC TRBD1 TRBV5-7 many 17 TRBJ2-1